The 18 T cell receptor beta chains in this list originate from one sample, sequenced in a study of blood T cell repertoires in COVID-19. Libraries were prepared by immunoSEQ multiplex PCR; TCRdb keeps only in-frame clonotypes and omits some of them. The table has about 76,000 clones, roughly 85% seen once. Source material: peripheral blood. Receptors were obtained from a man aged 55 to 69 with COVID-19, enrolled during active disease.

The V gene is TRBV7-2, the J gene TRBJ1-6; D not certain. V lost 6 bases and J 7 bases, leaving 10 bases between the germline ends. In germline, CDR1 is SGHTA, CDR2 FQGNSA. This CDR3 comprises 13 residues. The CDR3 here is CASRPSQNSPLHF. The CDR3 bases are TGTGCCAGCAGACCATCCCAGAATTCACCCCTCCACTTT. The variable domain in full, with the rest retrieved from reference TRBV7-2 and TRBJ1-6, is GAGVSQSPSNKVTEKGKDVELRCDPISGHTALYWYRQSLGQGLEFLIYFQGNSAPDKSGLPSDRFSAERTGGSVSTLTIQRTQQEDSAVYLCASRPSQNSPLHFGNGTRLTVT.

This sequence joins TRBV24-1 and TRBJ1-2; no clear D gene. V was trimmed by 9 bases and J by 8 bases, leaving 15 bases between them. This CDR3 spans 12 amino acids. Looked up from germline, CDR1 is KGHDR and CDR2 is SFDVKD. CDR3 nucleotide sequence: TGTGCCACCTCGTTCGGGGTTTGGGGCTACACCTTC. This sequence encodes CATSFGVWGYTF.

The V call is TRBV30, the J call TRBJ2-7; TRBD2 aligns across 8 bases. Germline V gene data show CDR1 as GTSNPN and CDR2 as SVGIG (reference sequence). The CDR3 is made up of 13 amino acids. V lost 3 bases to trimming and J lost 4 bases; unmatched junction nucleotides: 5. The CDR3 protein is CAWRERGTYEQYF. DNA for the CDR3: TGTGCCTGGAGGGAGCGGGGGACTTACGAGCAGTACTTC.

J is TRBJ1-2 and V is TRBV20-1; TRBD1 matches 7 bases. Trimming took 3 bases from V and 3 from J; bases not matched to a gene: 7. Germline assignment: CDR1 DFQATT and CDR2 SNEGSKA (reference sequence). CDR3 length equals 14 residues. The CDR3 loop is CSASPKTGYYGYTF. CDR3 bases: TGCAGTGCTAGTCCTAAGACAGGGTACTATGGCTACACCTTC.

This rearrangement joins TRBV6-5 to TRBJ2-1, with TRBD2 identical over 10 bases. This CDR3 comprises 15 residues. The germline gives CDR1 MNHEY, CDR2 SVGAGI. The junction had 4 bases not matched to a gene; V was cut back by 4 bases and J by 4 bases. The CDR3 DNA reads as TGTGCCAGCAGTTGGAGCGGGAGGGAGTACAATGAGCAGTTCTTC. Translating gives CASSWSGREYNEQFF.

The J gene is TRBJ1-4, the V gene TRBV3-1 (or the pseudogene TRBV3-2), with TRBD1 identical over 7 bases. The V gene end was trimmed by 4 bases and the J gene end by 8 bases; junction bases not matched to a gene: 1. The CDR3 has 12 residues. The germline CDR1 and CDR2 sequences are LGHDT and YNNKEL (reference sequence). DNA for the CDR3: TGTGCCAGCAGCCGGGACAGCGAAAAACTGTTTTTT. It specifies CASSRDSEKLFF.

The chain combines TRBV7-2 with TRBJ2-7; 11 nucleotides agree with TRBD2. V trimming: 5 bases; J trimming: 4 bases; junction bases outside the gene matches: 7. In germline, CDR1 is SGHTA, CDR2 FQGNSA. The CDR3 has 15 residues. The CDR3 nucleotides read TGTGCCAGCAGCGTTAGCGGGGGGGCAGGGTACGAGCAGTACTTC. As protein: CASSVSGGAGYEQYF. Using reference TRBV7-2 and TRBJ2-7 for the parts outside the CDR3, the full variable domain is GAGVSQSPSNKVTEKGKDVELRCDPISGHTALYWYRQSLGQGLEFLIYFQGNSAPDKSGLPSDRFSAERTGGSVSTLTIQRTQQEDSAVYLCASSVSGGAGYEQYFGPGTRLTVT.

The CDR3 DNA reads as TGCAGCGTTGACGGGGGGCTAGGGAATGAAAAACTGTTTTTT. This codes for CSVDGGLGNEKLFF. The chain employs TRBV29-1 and TRBJ1-4; D is possibly TRBD1 (6 bases). The germline V gene encodes CDR1 SQVTM and CDR2 ANQGSEA. Trimming left V 3 bases short and J 5 bases short, with 13 bases between. The CDR3 length is 14 residues.

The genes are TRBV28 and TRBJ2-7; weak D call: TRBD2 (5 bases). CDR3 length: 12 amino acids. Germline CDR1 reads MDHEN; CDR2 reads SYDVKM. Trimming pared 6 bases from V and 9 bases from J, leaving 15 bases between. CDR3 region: CASSLPGFLQYF. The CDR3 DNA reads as TGTGCCAGCAGCCTTCCGGGGTTTCTGCAGTACTTC.

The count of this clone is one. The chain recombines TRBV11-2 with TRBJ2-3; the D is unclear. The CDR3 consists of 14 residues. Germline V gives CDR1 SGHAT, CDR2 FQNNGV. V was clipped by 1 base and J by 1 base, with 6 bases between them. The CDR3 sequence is CASSLGGGTDTQYF. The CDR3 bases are TGTGCCAGCAGCTTAGGAGGCGGCACAGATACGCAGTATTTT. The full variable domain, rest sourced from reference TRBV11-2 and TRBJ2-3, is EAGVAQSPRYKIIEKRQSVAFWCNPISGHATLYWYQQILGQGPKLLIQFQNNGVVDDSQLPKDRFSAERLKGVDSTLKIQPAKLEDSAVYLCASSLGGGTDTQYFGPGTRLTVL.

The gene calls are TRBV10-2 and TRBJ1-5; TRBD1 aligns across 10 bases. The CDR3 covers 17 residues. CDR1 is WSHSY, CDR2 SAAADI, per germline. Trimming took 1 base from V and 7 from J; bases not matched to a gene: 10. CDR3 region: CASSEWGTGTGDQPQHF. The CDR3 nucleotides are TGCGCCAGCAGTGAGTGGGGAACCGGGACAGGGGACCAGCCCCAGCATTTT.

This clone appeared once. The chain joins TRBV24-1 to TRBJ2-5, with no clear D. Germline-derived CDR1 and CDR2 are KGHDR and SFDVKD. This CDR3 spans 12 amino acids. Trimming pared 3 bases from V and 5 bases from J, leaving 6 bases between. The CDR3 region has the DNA TGTGCCACCAGTGATAGCCGGGAGACCCAGTACTTC. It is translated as CATSDSRETQYF.

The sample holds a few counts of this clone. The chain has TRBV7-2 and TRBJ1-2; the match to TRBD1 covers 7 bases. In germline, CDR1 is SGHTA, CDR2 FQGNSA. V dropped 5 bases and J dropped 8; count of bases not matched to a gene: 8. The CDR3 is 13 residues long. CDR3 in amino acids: CASSEQGPGGYTF. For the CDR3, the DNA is TGTGCCAGCAGCGAACAGGGGCCGGGGGGCTACACCTTC.

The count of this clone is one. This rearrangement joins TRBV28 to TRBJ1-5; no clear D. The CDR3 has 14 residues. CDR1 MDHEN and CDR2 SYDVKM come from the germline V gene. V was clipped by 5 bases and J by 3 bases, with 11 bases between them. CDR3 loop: CASSPDNDNQPQHF. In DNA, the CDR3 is TGTGCCAGCAGTCCCGACAATGACAATCAGCCCCAGCATTTT. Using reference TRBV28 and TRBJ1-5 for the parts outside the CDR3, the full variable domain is DVKVTQSSRYLVKRTGEKVFLECVQDMDHENMFWYRQDPGLGLRLIYFSYDVKMKEKGDIPEGYSVSREKKERFSLILESASTNQTSMYLCASSPDNDNQPQHFGDGTRLSIL.

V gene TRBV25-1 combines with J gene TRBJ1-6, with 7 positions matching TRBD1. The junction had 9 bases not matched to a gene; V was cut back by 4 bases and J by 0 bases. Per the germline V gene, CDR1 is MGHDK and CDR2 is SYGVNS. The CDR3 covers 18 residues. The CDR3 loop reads CASSAGTVNFSYNSPLHF. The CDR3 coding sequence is TGTGCCAGCAGTGCCGGGACAGTAAATTTCTCCTATAATTCACCCCTCCACTTT.

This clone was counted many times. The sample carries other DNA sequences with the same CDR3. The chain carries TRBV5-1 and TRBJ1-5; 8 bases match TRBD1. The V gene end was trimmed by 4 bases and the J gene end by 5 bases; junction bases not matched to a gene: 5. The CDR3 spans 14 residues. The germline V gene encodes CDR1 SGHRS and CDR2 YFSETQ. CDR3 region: CASSPGTGDQPQHF. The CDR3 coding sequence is TGCGCCAGCAGCCCCGGGACAGGAGATCAGCCCCAGCATTTT.

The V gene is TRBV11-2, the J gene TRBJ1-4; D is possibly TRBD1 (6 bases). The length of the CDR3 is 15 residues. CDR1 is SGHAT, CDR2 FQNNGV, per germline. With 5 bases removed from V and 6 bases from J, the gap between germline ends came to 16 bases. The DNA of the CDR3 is TGTGCCAGCAGCATCCACAGGGATCGGGATGAAAAACTGTTTTTT. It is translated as CASSIHRDRDEKLFF.

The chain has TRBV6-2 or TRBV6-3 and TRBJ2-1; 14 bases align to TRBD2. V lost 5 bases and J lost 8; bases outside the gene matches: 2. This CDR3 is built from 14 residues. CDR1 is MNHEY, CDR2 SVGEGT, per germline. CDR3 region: CASSGTSGRHEQFF. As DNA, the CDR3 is TGTGCCAGCAGTGGGACTAGCGGGAGACATGAGCAGTTCTTC.